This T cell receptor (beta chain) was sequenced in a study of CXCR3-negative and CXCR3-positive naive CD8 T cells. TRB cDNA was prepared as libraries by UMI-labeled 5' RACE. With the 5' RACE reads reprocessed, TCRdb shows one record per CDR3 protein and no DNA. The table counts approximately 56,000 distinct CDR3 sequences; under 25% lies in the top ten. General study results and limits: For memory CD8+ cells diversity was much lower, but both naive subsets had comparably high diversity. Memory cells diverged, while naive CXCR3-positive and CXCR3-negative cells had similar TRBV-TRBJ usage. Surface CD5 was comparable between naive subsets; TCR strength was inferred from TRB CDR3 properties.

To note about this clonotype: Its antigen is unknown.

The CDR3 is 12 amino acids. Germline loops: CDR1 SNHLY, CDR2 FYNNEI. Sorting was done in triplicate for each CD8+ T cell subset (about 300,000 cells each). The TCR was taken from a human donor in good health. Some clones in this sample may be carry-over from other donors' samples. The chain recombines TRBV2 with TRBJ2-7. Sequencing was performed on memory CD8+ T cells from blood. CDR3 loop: CASSDEEYEQYF.